The source of this T cell receptor (beta chain) is a study of T cell responses to AZD1222 COVID-19 vaccine. Germline CDR1 reads MNHEY; CDR2 reads SVGAGI. J gave up 7 bases and V 6 bases, and 8 bases lay outside the gene matches. This CDR3 has 14 residues. TCRdb's copy holds only in-frame clones and misses some; the assay was immunoSEQ multiplex PCR. Of some 150,000 clones in the sample, approximately 89% were seen once. This clonotype originated in an adult in good health. This chain connects TRBV6-5 to TRBJ2-3; 9 positions agree with TRBD1. This specimen was peripheral blood, taken on day 0 of AZD1222 vaccination. The CDR3 is CASRTDRGDNTQYF. The DNA of the CDR3 is TGTGCCAGCAGAACGGACAGGGGCGACAATACGCAGTATTTT.